This entry concerns a single T cell receptor (beta chain). Sequencing used immunoSEQ multiplex PCR; TCRdb keeps in-frame clones, though not all of them. The data contain around 1 million clones, 60% to 85% of them singletons. These data come from a study of shared clonotypes between healthy human individuals. This CDR3 region has 12 residues. Trimming removed 0 bases at V and 8 bases at J, with 8 bases between. Germline V gene data show CDR1 as ENHRY and CDR2 as SYGVKD. Splitting of CD4+ cells produced CD45RA+ naive and CD45RA-negative memory subsets. V is TRBV10-3 and J is TRBJ2-7, with no clear D. The TCR sequence derives from a man younger than 35 in good health. Sequenced sample: memory CD4+ T cells sorted from blood. Subset in this sample: CD45RA-negative fraction. The CDR3, as DNA: TGTGCCATCAGTGAGTCAGGGCCCCAGCAGTACTTC. Translation: CAISESGPQQYF.